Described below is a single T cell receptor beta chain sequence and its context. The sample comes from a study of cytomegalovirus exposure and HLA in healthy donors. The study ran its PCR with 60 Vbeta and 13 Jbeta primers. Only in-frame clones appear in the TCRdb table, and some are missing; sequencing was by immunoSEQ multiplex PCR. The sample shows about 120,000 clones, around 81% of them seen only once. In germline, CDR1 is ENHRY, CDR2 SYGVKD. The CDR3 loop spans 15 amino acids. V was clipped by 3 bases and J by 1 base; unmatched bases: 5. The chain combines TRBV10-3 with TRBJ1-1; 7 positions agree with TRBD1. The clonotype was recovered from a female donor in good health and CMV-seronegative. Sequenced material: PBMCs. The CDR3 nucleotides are TGTGCCATCAGTGATCAGGGACAGCCGAACACTGAAGCTTTCTTT. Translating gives CAISDQGQPNTEAFF.